A single T cell receptor beta chain is shown here with its context. The antigen is not known. This record belongs to a study of tumor-infiltrating lymphocytes in primary liver carcinoma. Study details: Subjects consisted of male and female patients aged 30 to 69 years. Sample counts of productive TCRbeta reads spanned roughly 3.65 to 7.13 million; these counts were similar across tissue types.

The authors made TCR beta cDNA from 400 to 550 ng total RNA with a constant-region primer. Slightly modified ARM-PCR with three nested multiplex PCR rounds yielded TCR beta libraries. The first two PCR rounds used TRBV1-TRBV30 forward primers with a C-beta reverse primer, 10 cycles each. TCRdb re-called the multiplex PCR reads with MiXCR, one entry per CDR3 protein. The sample carries about 350,000 distinct CDR3 sequences, approximately 65% recorded once. Study conclusions and caveats: Bulk, unsorted sampling meant CD4+ and CD8+ repertoires went uncompared.

The CDR3 is 12 residues long. V lost 7 bases and J lost 0, with 5 bases in between. Germline CDR1 reads LNHDA; CDR2 reads SQIVND (reference sequence). The source of the blood RNA was unsorted whole blood, and germline DNA was extracted as well. Before surgery, approximately 4 milliliters of EDTA blood were taken. Sequenced material: peripheral blood. This chain joins TRBV19 and TRBJ2-3; D ambiguous. This receptor was identified in a man aged 40-49 years with primary liver carcinoma and hepatitis B virus infection. The CDR3 here is CASKQSTDTQYF. The CDR3 region has the DNA TGTGCCAGTAAACAGAGCACAGATACGCAGTATTTT.